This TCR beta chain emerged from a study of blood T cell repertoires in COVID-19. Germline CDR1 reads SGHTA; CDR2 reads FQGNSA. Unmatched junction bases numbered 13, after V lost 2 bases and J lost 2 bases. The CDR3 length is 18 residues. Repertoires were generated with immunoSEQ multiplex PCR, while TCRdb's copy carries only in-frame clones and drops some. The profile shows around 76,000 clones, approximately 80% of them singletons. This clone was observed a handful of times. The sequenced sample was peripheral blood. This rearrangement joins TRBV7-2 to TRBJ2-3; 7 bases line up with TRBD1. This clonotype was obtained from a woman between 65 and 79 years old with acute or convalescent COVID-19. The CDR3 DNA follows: TGTGCCAGCAGCTTAAGGGGTAGGGGGCGCGGATCCACAGATACGCAGTATTTT. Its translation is CASSLRGRGRGSTDTQYF.